The T cell receptor (beta chain) under discussion was sequenced for a study of long-term antiretroviral therapy in people with HIV. The table lists this clone with a count of one. Run at survey level, the immunoSEQ assay was version v3.0. Some clones are missing from TCRdb's copy, which holds only in-frame ones; the method was immunoSEQ multiplex PCR. This sample has tens of thousands of clones, with over 85% found just once. This specimen consisted of unsorted PBMCs, obtained 7.6 years after starting antiretroviral therapy. The origin of this receptor is a woman aged 35 to 49 with HIV.

The CDR3 DNA sequence: TGTGCCAGCAGCTTAGTGGCAGGGACAGGAAGCTACACCTTC. Its translation: CASSLVAGTGSYTF. The V gene is TRBV11-2, the J gene TRBJ1-2; TRBD1 matches 8 bases. The V segment lost 1 base and the J segment 9 bases; nucleotides outside the gene matches: 7. Germline lookup yields CDR1 SGHAT and CDR2 FQNNGV. This CDR3 contains 14 residues.